This is a list of T cell receptor beta chains from one sample in a study of T-cell memory formation after mild COVID-19. One entry per CDR3 protein results from TCRdb running MiXCR on the 5' RACE reads. This sample has 550,000 to 700,000 distinct CDR3 sequences, with 15% to 20% found just once. The sequencing sample was made of PBMCs or a T cell subset sorted from them (not recorded which). Receptor source: an adult woman who had mild COVID-19 (a few samples of this study predate the infection). Cell type and time point are not known. CDR3s include the opening cysteine and the closing phenylalanine or tryptophan.

j_gene: TRBJ2-3; v_gene: TRBV24-1; CDR3aa: CATSEFGEALDTQYF
j_gene: TRBJ1-2; v_gene: TRBV5-1; CDR3aa: CASSLEYGTSNYGYTF
j_gene: TRBJ2-2; v_gene: TRBV5-1; CDR3aa: CASSFRLANTGELFF
j_gene: TRBJ2-7; v_gene: TRBV20-1; CDR3aa: CSARGGLAGESYEQYF
j_gene: TRBJ1-4; v_gene: TRBV20-1; CDR3aa: CSARGLREKLFF
j_gene: TRBJ2-3; v_gene: TRBV5-1; CDR3aa: CASSSRGPEDTQYF
j_gene: TRBJ2-7; v_gene: TRBV7-9; CDR3aa: CASSLNELQYF
j_gene: TRBJ2-7; v_gene: TRBV12-3/TRBV12-4; CDR3aa: CASSPFQGSEQYF
j_gene: TRBJ2-1; v_gene: TRBV4-3; CDR3aa: CASSHQANEQFF
j_gene: TRBJ1-2; v_gene: TRBV12-3/TRBV12-4; CDR3aa: CASSGTSGYTF
j_gene: TRBJ2-1; v_gene: TRBV7-3; CDR3aa: CASSFAARNEQFF
j_gene: TRBJ1-1; v_gene: TRBV5-1; CDR3aa: CASSVQGATRATEAFF
j_gene: TRBJ1-3; v_gene: TRBV27; CDR3aa: CASRRVSGNTIYF
j_gene: TRBJ2-1; v_gene: TRBV18; CDR3aa: CASSRREGNEQFF
j_gene: TRBJ1-6; v_gene: TRBV19; CDR3aa: CASSLGHWRDSPLHF
j_gene: TRBJ2-1; v_gene: TRBV7-9; CDR3aa: CASSPIAVSYNEQFF
j_gene: TRBJ2-7; v_gene: TRBV27; CDR3aa: CASRLGQTYEQYF
j_gene: TRBJ2-7; v_gene: TRBV7-9; CDR3aa: CASSLSRDGQYF
j_gene: TRBJ2-1; v_gene: TRBV5-1; CDR3aa: CASSLGGGGGAYNEQFF
j_gene: TRBJ2-1; v_gene: TRBV6-6; CDR3aa: CASSYSGLAGEKSSYNEQFF
j_gene: TRBJ1-6; v_gene: TRBV5-1; CDR3aa: CASSRQGSYNSPLHF
j_gene: TRBJ1-5; v_gene: TRBV3-1; CDR3aa: CASSGQRNQPQHF
j_gene: TRBJ1-1; v_gene: TRBV6-5; CDR3aa: CASSKDRGMNTEAFF
j_gene: TRBJ1-2; v_gene: TRBV20-1; CDR3aa: CSASIDYGYTF
j_gene: TRBJ2-7; v_gene: TRBV24-1; CDR3aa: CATSDGQGADEQYF
j_gene: TRBJ2-1; v_gene: TRBV7-2; CDR3aa: CASSPRSGTSGSNEQFF
j_gene: TRBJ2-5; v_gene: TRBV7-8; CDR3aa: CASSLDWLAGAQETQYF
j_gene: TRBJ1-6; v_gene: TRBV27; CDR3aa: CASRPGQPISPLHF
j_gene: TRBJ2-7; v_gene: TRBV11-3; CDR3aa: CASSRSRDYVGEQYF
j_gene: TRBJ1-4; v_gene: TRBV5-1; CDR3aa: CASSPGTKIQEKLFF
j_gene: TRBJ2-2; v_gene: TRBV5-1; CDR3aa: CASSLAARATGELFF
j_gene: TRBJ1-4; v_gene: TRBV7-9; CDR3aa: CASSTRDRGTTNEKLFF
j_gene: TRBJ2-7; v_gene: TRBV5-1; CDR3aa: CASSPLWGIAYEQYF
j_gene: TRBJ1-1; v_gene: TRBV5-1; CDR3aa: CASRNSGTYTEAFF
j_gene: TRBJ1-1; v_gene: TRBV15; CDR3aa: CATRTGPDMNTEAFF
j_gene: TRBJ1-5; v_gene: TRBV30; CDR3aa: CAWSAFLQINQPQHF
j_gene: TRBJ1-2; v_gene: TRBV5-1; CDR3aa: CASSLAGFTGSNYGYTF
j_gene: TRBJ2-7; v_gene: TRBV12-3/TRBV12-4; CDR3aa: CASRAGLSYEQYF
j_gene: TRBJ2-3; v_gene: TRBV4-1; CDR3aa: CASSSMADTQYF
j_gene: TRBJ1-2; v_gene: TRBV24-1; CDR3aa: CATSELGGYGYTF
j_gene: TRBJ2-3; v_gene: TRBV12-3/TRBV12-4; CDR3aa: CASSRVALLGRDTQYF
j_gene: TRBJ2-5; v_gene: TRBV7-3; CDR3aa: CASSPEAWGTQYF
j_gene: TRBJ2-1; v_gene: TRBV4-3; CDR3aa: CASSQDPASGIEQFF
j_gene: TRBJ2-3; v_gene: TRBV12-3/TRBV12-4; CDR3aa: CASSISGDTQYF
j_gene: TRBJ2-1; v_gene: TRBV5-4; CDR3aa: CASSSGQGVVKQFF
j_gene: TRBJ1-1; v_gene: TRBV12-3/TRBV12-4; CDR3aa: CSSSVGTGEAFF
j_gene: TRBJ2-3; v_gene: TRBV27; CDR3aa: CASSSIRQGGTDTQYF
j_gene: TRBJ1-4; v_gene: TRBV20-1; CDR3aa: CSAIHPTPREKLFF
j_gene: TRBJ2-7; v_gene: TRBV11-2; CDR3aa: CASRVLREGYEQYF
j_gene: TRBJ2-5; v_gene: TRBV2; CDR3aa: CASSPTGVNGETQYF
j_gene: TRBJ1-1; v_gene: TRBV3-1; CDR3aa: CASSQGTEGTEAFF